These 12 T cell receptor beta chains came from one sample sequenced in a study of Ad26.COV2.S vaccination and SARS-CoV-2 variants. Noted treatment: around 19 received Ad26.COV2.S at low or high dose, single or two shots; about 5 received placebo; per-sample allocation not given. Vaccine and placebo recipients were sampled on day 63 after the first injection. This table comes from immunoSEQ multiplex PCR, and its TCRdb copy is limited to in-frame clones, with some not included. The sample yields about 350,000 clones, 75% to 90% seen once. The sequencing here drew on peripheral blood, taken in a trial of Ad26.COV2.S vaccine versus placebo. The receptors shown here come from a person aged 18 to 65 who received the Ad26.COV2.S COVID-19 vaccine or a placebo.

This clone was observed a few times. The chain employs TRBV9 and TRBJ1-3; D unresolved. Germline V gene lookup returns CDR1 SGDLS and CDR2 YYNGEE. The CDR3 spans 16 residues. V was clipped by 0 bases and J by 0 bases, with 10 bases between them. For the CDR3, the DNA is TGTGCCAGCAGCGTAGAGCTGGAGACCTCTGGAAACACCATATATTTT. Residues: CASSVELETSGNTIYF.

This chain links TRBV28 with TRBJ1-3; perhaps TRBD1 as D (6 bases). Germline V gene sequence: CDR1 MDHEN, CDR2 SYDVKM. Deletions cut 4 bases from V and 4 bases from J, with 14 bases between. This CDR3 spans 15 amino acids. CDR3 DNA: TGTGCCAGCAGTTCCAGGGGAATCGGAGGAAACACCATATATTTT. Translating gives CASSSRGIGGNTIYF.

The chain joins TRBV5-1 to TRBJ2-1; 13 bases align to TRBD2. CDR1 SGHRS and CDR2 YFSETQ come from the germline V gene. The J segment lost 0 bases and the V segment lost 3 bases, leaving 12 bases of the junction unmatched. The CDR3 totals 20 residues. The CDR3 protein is CASSSGQGLAGPTSYNEQFF. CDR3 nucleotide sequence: TGCGCCAGCAGCTCAGGCCAGGGACTAGCGGGGCCGACCTCCTACAATGAGCAGTTCTTC.

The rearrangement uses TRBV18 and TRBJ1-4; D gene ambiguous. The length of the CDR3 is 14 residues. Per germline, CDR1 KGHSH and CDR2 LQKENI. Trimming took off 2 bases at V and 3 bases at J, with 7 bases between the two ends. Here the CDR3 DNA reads TGTGCCAGCTCACCATGGGAAGCTAATGAAAAACTGTTTTTT. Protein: CASSPWEANEKLFF.

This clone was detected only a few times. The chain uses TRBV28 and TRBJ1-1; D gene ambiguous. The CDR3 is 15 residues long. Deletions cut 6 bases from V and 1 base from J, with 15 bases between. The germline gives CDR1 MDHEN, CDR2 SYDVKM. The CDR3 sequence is CASRRRTVGNTEAFF. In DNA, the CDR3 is TGTGCCAGCAGACGTAGGACGGTAGGGAACACTGAAGCTTTCTTT. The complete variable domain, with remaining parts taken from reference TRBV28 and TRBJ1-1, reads DVKVTQSSRYLVKRTGEKVFLECVQDMDHENMFWYRQDPGLGLRLIYFSYDVKMKEKGDIPEGYSVSREKKERFSLILESASTNQTSMYLCASRRRTVGNTEAFFGQGTRLTVV.

In DNA form, the CDR3 reads TGTGCCAGCAGTGGGTACAGGGGCGATTCACCCCTCCACTTT. Protein product: CASSGYRGDSPLHF. The genes are TRBV6-1 and TRBJ1-6, with TRBD1 matching 7 bases. From germline, CDR1 is MNHNS and CDR2 SASEGT. Trimming took 4 bases from V and 8 from J; bases not matched to a gene: 5. The CDR3 has 14 amino acids.

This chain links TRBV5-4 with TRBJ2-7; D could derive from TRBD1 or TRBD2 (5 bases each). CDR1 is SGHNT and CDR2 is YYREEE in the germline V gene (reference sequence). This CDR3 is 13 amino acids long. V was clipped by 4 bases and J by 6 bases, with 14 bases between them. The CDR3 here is CASSVEPGGEQYF. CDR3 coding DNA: TGTGCCAGCAGCGTCGAACCTGGGGGCGAGCAGTACTTC.

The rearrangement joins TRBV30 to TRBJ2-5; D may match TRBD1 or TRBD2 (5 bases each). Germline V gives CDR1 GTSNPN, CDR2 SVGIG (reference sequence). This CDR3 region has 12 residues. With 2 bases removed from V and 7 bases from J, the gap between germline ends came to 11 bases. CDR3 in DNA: TGTGCCTGGAGTACTAGTGGGGGGACCCAGTACTTC. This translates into CAWSTSGGTQYF.

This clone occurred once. The CDR3 nucleotides are TGTGCCTGGAGTGTAGACAGGACTCGCAATCAGCCCCAGCATTTT. It yields the protein CAWSVDRTRNQPQHF. The chain combines TRBV30 with TRBJ1-5; a possible D gene is TRBD1 (6 bases). CDR3 length equals 15 residues. Germline V gene sequence: CDR1 GTSNPN, CDR2 SVGIG (reference sequence). V was clipped by 0 bases and J by 2 bases, with 11 bases between them.

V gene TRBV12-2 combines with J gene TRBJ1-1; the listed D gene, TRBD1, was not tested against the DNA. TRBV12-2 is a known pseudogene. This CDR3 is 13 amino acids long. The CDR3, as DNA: TGTGCAAGTCGGACAGTCATGAACACTGAAGCTTTCTTT. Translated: CASRTVMNTEAFF.

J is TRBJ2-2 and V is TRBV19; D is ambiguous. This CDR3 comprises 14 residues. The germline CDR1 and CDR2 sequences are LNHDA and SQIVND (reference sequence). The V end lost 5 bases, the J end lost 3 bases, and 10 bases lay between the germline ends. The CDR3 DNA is TGTGCCAGTAGTTACGGATTTTACACCGGGGAGCTGTTTTTT. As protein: CASSYGFYTGELFF.

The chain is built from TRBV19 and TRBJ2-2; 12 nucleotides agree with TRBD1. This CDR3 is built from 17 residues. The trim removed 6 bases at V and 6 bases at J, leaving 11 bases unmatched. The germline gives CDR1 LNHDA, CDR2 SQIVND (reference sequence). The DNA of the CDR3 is TGTGCCAGTAGGACCGGGACAGGGGGCGGCCGGGCCGGGGAGCTGTTTTTT. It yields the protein CASRTGTGGGRAGELFF.